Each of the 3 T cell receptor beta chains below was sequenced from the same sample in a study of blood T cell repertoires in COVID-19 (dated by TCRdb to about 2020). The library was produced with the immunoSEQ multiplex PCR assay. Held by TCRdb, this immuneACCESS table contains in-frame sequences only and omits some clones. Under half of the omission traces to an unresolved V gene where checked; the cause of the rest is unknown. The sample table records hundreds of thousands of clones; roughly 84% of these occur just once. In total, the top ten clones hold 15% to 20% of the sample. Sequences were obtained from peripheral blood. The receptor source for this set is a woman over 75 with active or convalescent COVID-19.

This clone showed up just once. The CDR3 loop is CAISETPGHQSYEQYF. In DNA, the CDR3 is TGTGCCATCAGTGAGACCCCGGGACACCAATCCTACGAGCAGTACTTC. The chain recombines TRBV10-3 with TRBJ2-7; D may be TRBD1 (6 bases). The CDR3 length is 16 residues. The V gene's germline CDR1 is ENHRY and CDR2 SYGVKD. V dropped 2 bases and J dropped 1 base, with 15 bases sitting between them.

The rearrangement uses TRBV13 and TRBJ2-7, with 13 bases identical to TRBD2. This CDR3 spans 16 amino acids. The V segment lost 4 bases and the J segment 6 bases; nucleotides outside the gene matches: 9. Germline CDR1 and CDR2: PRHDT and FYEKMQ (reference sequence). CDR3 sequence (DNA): TGTGCCAGCAGCTCAGAAGCGGGACTAGCGGGGCTCGAGCAGTACTTC. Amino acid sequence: CASSSEAGLAGLEQYF.

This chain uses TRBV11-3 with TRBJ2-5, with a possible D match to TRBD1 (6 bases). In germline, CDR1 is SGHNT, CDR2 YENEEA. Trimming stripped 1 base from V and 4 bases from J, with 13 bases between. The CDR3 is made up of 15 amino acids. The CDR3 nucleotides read TGTGCCAGCAGCTTAGGCCAGGGGAAGGGAGAGACCCAGTACTTC. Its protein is CASSLGQGKGETQYF.